What follows is one TCR beta chain and its context. The antigen remains unidentified. The data originate from a study of a mutant IDH1 vaccine in newly diagnosed glioma. Study overall: Treated patients showed a male proportion of around 62%, a female proportion of approximately 40%, and a mean age of 40.4 years. Most had both radiotherapy and temozolomide beforehand; others had only one. Study-wide findings and caveats: Immune responses induced by the vaccine were seen in 93.3% of patients, spanning multiple MHC alleles.

The repertoire was sequenced with immunoSEQ multiplex PCR; TCRdb's copy has only in-frame clones and lacks some. The sample carries tens of thousands of clones, approximately 80% recorded once. The time point: baseline, week 1 (first vaccination visit). Treatment here: pre-vaccination baseline after standard-of-care therapy. Donor diagnoses consisted of new WHO grade 3 or 4 IDH1-mutant, ATRX-lost astrocytomas. CDR1 and CDR2 from the germline V gene are SNHLY and FYNNEI. Trimming took off 9 bases at V and 2 bases at J, with 13 bases between the two ends. CDR3 size: 13 residues. The gene calls are TRBV2 and TRBJ1-1; D call uncertain. Here the sequenced sample was PBMCs, taken from a glioma patient treated with radiotherapy, temozolomide or both. The TCR was taken from a man aged 25 to 40 with glioma. CDR3 amino acids: CARSFAGNTEAFF. The CDR3 bases are TGTGCCAGATCCTTCGCGGGAAACACTGAAGCTTTCTTT.